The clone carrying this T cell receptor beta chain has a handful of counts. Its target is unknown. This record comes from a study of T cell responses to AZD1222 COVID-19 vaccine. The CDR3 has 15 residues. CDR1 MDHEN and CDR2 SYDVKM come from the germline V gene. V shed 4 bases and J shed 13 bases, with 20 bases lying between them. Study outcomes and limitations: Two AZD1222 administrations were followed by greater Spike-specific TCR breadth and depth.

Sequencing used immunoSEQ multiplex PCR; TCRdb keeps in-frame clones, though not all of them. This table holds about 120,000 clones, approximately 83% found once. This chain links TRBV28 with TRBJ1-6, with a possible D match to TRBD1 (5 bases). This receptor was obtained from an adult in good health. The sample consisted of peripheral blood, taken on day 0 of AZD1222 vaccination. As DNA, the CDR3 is TGTGCCAGCAGTTGGGGCGGGGCAAATTCACCCCCCCTCCACTTT. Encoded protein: CASSWGGANSPPLHF.